The sequence of this T cell receptor beta chain was determined in a study of blood T cells in healthy people across ages. General observations from the study: CMV infection status of these donors was not known. A strong correlation was seen between TCR beta diversity and naive T cell percentage.

V trimming: 1 base; J trimming: 12 bases; junction bases outside the gene matches: 16. The V gene's germline CDR1 is DFQATT and CDR2 SNEGSKA (reference sequence). The length of the CDR3 is 16 residues. A sample-barcoded 5' primer and a J-beta primer mix were used in a second PCR of about 7 to 12 cycles. All cDNA molecules were each tagged by a template-switch adaptor with 12 random nucleotides. MiXCR, applied by TCRdb to the 5' RACE reads, yields one record per CDR3 protein. The sample yields hundreds of thousands of distinct CDR3 sequences, under 70% seen once. Concerning this clonotype itself: The antigen is undetermined.

The sequencing input was blood. The rearrangement joins TRBV20-1 to TRBJ2-1, with 9 bases lining up with TRBD2. The clonotype originates from a man aged 55 to 69 in good health. Here the CDR3 reads CSARAPGASGTRGQFF. CDR3 bases: TGCAGTGCTAGAGCTCCAGGGGCTAGCGGGACCAGGGGGCAGTTCTTC.